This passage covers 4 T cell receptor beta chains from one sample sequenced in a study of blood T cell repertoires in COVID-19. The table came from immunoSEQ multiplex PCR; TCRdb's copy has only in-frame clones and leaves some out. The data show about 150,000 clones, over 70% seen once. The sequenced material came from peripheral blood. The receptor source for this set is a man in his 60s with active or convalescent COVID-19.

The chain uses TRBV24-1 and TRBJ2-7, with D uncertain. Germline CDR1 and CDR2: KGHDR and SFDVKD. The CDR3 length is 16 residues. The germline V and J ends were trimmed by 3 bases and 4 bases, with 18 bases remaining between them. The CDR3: CATSDSWVSRSYEQYF. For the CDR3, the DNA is TGTGCCACCAGTGATAGCTGGGTGAGCAGGTCATACGAGCAGTACTTC.

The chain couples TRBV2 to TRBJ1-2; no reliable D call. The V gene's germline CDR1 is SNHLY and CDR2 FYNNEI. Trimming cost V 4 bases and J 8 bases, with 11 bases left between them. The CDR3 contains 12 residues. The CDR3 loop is CASSVEISGYTF. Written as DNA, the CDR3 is TGTGCCAGCAGTGTTGAGATAAGCGGCTACACCTTC.

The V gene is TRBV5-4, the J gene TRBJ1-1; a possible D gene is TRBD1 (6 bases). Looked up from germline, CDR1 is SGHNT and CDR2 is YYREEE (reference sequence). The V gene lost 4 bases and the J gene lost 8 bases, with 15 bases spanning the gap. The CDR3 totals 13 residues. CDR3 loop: CASSLPLQGEAFF. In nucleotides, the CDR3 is TGTGCCAGCAGCCTTCCCTTACAGGGAGAAGCTTTCTTT.

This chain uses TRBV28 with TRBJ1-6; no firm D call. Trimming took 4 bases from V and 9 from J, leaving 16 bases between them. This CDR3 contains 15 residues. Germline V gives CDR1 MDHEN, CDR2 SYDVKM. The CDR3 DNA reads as TGTGCCAGCAGTTCAATCGTCCCGCGGGCTTCACCCCTCCACTTT. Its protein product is CASSSIVPRASPLHF.